This T cell receptor beta chain was found in a study of cytomegalovirus exposure and HLA in healthy donors. Study-level results: A later analysis linked a missense DCLRE1C variant to TCR beta V- and J-gene trimming.

Concerning this clone: Its antigen is unknown.

J gave up 2 bases and V 6 bases, and 10 bases lay outside the gene matches. Germline V gene lookup returns CDR1 LGHNA and CDR2 YSLEER. The CDR3 consists of 18 residues. Vbeta (60) and Jbeta (13) primers were used in the PCR. Measured with immunoSEQ multiplex PCR; TCRdb has only the in-frame clones, and not every one. The sample shows about 150,000 clones, about 76% of them seen only once. The source is a human donor in good health. The rearrangement uses TRBV4-3 and TRBJ1-4; the match to TRBD1 covers 12 bases. Sample: PBMCs. CDR3 sequence reads: CASSPGQGALATNEKLFF. In DNA form, the CDR3 reads TGCGCCAGCAGTCCGGGACAGGGGGCATTAGCTACTAATGAAAAACTGTTTTTT.